What follows describes a single TCR beta chain. Germline is not matched at one junction end, which may reflect a read error. The data were taken from a study of tumor-infiltrating lymphocytes in oesophageal squamous cell carcinoma. The CDR3 contains 13 residues. CDR1 and CDR2 (germline): MNHNY, SVGAGI (reference sequence). One entry per CDR3 protein results from TCRdb running MiXCR on the PCR reads. Of about 12,000 distinct CDR3 sequences in the sample, 50% to 70% were seen once. Material: esophageal tumor tissue. The rearrangement links TRBV6-6 to TRBJ2-7, with TRBD1 identical over 9 bases. The clonotype originates from a female donor with esophageal squamous cell carcinoma. The CDR3: CASSADRGTEAFF. Here the CDR3 DNA reads TGTGCCAGCAGTGCGGACAGGGGCACTGAAGCTTTCTTC.